This T cell receptor (beta chain) appears in the sequencing data of a study of T-cell reconstitution after alpha-beta-depleted transplantation in children. Study-level results: By one year post-transplant, T-cell counts and diversity largely arose from T cells that were newly produced.

The V gene end was trimmed by 4 bases and the J gene end by 7 bases; junction bases not matched to a gene: 8. The CDR3 length is 14 residues. The germline CDR1 and CDR2 sequences are MGHRA and YSYEKL. Unique molecular identifiers were incorporated when the TCRbeta library was constructed. In TCRdb, the PCR reads were re-called with MiXCR into one record per CDR3 protein. The sample has some 840,000 distinct CDR3 sequences, about 15% seen once. This clonotype was detected only a few times. Its antigen is undetermined. The chain joins TRBV4-1 to TRBJ1-1; 8 bases map to TRBD1. This specimen was PBMCs, mostly from graft donor cells, taken 360 days after TCRalphabeta/CD19-depleted stem cell transplant. This TCR was recovered from a male patient younger than 18 who had a stem cell transplant for acute lymphoblastic leukemia, so the T cells may come from the graft donor. The CDR3 sequence: CASSLPQGAGEAFF. CDR3 DNA: TGCGCCAGCAGCCTACCCCAGGGGGCAGGTGAAGCTTTCTTT.